The entry that follows covers one TCR beta chain sequence. Its antigen is currently unknown. TCR alpha and TCR beta cDNA libraries with sample barcodes and UMIs came from 5'RACE using constant-segment primers. TCRdb redid the calling of the 5' RACE reads with MiXCR, one entry per CDR3 protein. The sample lists 350,000 to 450,000 distinct CDR3 sequences, 25% to 30% occurring once. The data originate from a study of T-cell memory formation after mild COVID-19. Study-level information: Among the donors, TCR clusters were largely specific to each donor.

Study-wide points: Balance between CD4 and CD8 was seen in clones contracting day 15 to 85, and a CD4+ lean was seen in later expanders.

The sequenced sample consisted of PBMCs or a T cell subset sorted from them (not recorded which). The TCR originated in an adult woman who had mild COVID-19 (a few samples of this study predate the infection). Cell type and time point are not known.

CDR3 sequence (DNA): TGTGCCAGCAGCCGAGACCCCGGGACTAGCGGGAGGGAGACCCAGTACTTC. Protein: CASSRDPGTSGRETQYF. The chain is built from TRBV7-2 and TRBJ2-5, with TRBD2 matching over 15 bases. CDR3 length: 17 amino acids. J lost 5 bases, V lost 5 bases, and 9 bases had no gene match. Looked up from germline, CDR1 is SGHTA and CDR2 is FQGNSA.